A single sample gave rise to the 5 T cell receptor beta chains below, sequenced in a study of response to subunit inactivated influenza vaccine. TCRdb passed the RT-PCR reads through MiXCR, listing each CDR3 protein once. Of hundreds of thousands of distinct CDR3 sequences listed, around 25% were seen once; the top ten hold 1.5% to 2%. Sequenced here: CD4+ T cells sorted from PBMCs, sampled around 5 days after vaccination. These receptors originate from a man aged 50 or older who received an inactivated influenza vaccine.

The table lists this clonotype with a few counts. CDR3 in DNA: TGCAGCGTTGCTGGACAGGGGCGCACAGATACGCAGTATTTT. It is translated as CSVAGQGRTDTQYF. The J gene is TRBJ2-3, the V gene TRBV29-1; 9 bases agree with TRBD1. With V trimmed by 4 bases and J by 1 base, 3 bases remained unmatched. The CDR3 loop spans 14 amino acids. The germline V gene encodes CDR1 SQVTM and CDR2 ANQGSEA.

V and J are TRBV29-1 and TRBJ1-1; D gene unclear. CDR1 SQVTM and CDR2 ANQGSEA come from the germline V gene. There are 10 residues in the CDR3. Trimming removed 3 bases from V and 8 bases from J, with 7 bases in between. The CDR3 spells CSVDLREAFF. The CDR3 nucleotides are TGCAGCGTTGACCTCCGAGAAGCTTTCTTT.

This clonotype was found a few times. This CDR3 is CSGSSFAETQYF. In DNA, the CDR3 is TGCAGTGGGTCGTCGTTCGCAGAGACCCAGTACTTC. The J gene is TRBJ2-5, the V gene TRBV20-1; D is undetermined. Looked up from germline, CDR1 is DFQATT and CDR2 is SNEGSKA (reference sequence). V lost 7 bases to trimming and J lost 4 bases, with 13 bases between them. This CDR3 is 12 amino acids long.

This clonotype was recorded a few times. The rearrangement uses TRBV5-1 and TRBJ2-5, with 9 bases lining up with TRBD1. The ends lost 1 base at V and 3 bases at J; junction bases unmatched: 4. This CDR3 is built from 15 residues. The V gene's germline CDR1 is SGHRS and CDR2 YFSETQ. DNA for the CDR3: TGCGCCAGCAGCTTGAGTGGGACAGGGAAAGAGACCCAGTACTTC. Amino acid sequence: CASSLSGTGKETQYF.

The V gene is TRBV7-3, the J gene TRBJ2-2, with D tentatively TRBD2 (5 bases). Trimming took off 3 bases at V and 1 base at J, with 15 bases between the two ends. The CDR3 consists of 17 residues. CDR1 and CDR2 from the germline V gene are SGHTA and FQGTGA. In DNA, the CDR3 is TGTGCCAGCAGCTTGAGCCCCCGAAGCGGGAACACCGGGGAGCTGTTTTTT. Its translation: CASSLSPRSGNTGELFF.